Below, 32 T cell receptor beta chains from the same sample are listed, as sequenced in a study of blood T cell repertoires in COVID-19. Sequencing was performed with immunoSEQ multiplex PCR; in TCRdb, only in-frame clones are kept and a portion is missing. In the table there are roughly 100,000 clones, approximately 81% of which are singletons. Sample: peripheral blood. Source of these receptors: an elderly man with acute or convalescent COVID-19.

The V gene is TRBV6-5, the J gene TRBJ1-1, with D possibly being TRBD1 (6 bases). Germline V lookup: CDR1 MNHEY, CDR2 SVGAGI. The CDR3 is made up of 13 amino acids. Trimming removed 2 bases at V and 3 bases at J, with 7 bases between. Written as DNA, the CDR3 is TGTGCCAGCAGTTACCAGGGGCACACTGAAGCTTTCTTT. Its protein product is CASSYQGHTEAFF.

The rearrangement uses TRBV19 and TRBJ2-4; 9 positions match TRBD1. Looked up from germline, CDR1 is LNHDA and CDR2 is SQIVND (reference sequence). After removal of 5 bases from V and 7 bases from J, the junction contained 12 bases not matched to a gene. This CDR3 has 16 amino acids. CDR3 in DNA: TGTGCCAGTAGTGATCCGGGACAGGGACGACGGAACATTCAGTACTTC. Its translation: CASSDPGQGRRNIQYF. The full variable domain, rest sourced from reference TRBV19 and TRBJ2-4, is DGGITQSPKYLFRKEGQNVTLSCEQNLNHDAMYWYRQDPGQGLRLIYYSQIVNDFQKGDIAEGYSVSREKKESFPLTVTSAQKNPTAFYLCASSDPGQGRRNIQYFGAGTRLSVL.

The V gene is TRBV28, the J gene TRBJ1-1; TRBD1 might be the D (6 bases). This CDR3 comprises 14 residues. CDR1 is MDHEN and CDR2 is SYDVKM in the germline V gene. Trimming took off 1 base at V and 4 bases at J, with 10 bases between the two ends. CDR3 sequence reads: CASSLSQGPTEAFF. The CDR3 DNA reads TGTGCCAGCAGTTTATCTCAGGGGCCCACTGAAGCTTTCTTT.

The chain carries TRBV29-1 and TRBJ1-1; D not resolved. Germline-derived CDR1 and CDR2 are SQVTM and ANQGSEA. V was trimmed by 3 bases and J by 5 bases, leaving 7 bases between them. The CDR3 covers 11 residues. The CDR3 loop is CSVDTGTEAFF. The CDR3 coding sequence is TGCAGCGTTGACACGGGGACTGAAGCTTTCTTT.

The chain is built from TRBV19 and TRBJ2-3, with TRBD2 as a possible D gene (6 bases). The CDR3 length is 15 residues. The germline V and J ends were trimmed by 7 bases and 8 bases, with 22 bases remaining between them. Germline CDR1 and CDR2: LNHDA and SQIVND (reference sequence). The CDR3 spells CASTRSGPQGGTQYF. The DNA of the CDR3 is TGTGCCAGTACCCGAAGCGGGCCCCAAGGCGGTACGCAGTATTTT.

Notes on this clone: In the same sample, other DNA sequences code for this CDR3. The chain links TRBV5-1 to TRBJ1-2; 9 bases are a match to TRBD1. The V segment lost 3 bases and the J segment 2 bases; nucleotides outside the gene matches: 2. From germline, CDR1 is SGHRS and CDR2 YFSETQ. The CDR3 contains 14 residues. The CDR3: CASSSGTGNYGYTF. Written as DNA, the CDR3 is TGCGCCAGCAGCTCCGGGACAGGGAACTATGGCTACACCTTC.

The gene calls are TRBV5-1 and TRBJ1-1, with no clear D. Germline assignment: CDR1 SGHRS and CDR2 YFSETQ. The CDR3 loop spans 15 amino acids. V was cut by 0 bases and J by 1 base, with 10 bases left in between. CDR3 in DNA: TGCGCCAGCAGCTTGGTTGTAGGAGGGAACACTGAAGCTTTCTTT. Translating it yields CASSLVVGGNTEAFF.

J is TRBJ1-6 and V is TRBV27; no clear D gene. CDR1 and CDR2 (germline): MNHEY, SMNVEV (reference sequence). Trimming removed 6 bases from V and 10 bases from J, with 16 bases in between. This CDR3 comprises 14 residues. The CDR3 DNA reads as TGTGCCAGCAGGTACAGTGGGAGTGGGTCACCCCTCCACTTT. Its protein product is CASRYSGSGSPLHF.

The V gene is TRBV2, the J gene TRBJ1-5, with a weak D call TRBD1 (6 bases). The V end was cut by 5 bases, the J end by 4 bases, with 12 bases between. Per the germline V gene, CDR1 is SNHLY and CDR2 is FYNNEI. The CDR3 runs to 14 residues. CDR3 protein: CASSRQDRNQPQHF. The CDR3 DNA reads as TGTGCCAGCAGTAGACAGGACAGAAATCAGCCCCAGCATTTT.

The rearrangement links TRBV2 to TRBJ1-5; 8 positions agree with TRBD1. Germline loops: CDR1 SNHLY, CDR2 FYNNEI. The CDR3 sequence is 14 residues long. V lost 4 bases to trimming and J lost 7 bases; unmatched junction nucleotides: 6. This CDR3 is CASSAGAGGQPQHF. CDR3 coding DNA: TGTGCCAGCAGTGCTGGGGCAGGGGGCCAGCCCCAGCATTTT.

The CDR3 DNA is TGTGCCAGCAGTGAAAGATCTCTAGCACTTAGCACAGATACGCAGTATTTT. Its protein product is CASSERSLALSTDTQYF. The J gene is TRBJ2-3, the V gene TRBV6-1; D might be TRBD2 (5 bases). Deletions cut 2 bases from V and 0 bases from J, with 15 bases between. The CDR3 runs to 17 residues. Germline loops: CDR1 MNHNS, CDR2 SASEGT.

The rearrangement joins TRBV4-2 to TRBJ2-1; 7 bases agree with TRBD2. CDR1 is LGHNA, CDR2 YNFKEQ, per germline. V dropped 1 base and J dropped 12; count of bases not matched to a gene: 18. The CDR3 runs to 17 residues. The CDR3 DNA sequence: TGTGCCAGCAGCCAAGGCCTTAGGGAGGGGCCAGAAGGTCGGCAGTTCTTC. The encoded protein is CASSQGLREGPEGRQFF.

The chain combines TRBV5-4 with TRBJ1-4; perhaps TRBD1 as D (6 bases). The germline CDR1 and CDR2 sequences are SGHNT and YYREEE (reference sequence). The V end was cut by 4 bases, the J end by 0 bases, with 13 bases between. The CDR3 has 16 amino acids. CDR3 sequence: CASSNRTVTTNEKLFF. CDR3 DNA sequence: TGTGCCAGCAGCAACCGGACAGTTACAACTAATGAAAAACTGTTTTTT.

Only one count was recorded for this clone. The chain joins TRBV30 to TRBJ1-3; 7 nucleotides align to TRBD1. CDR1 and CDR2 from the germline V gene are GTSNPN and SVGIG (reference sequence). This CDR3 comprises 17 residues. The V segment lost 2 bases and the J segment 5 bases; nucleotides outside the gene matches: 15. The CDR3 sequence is CAWSTGVLRDSRNTIYF. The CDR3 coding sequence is TGTGCCTGGAGTACTGGGGTCCTCCGGGACAGTAGAAACACCATATATTTT.

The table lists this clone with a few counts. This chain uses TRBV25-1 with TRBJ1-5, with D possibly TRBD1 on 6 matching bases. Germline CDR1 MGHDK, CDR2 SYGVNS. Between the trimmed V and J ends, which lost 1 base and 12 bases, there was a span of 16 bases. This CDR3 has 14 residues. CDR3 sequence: CASSELGAGARQHF. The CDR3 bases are TGTGCCAGCAGTGAATTGGGGGCTGGGGCGCGCCAGCATTTT.

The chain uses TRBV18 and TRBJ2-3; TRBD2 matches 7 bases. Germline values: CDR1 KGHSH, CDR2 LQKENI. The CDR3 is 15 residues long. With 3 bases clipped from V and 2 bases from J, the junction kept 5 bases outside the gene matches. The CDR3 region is CASSPSGPSTDTQYF. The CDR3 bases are TGTGCCAGCTCACCTAGCGGGCCGTCCACAGATACGCAGTATTTT.

The CDR3 DNA follows: TGTGCCAGCAGCGCTTACTATCTCCCTGGAAACACCATATATTTT. Protein product: CASSAYYLPGNTIYF. V gene TRBV2 combines with J gene TRBJ1-3; D remains unclear. Germline V CDR1 and CDR2: SNHLY, FYNNEI. Trimming removed 6 bases from V and 2 bases from J, with 14 bases in between. The CDR3 runs to 15 residues.

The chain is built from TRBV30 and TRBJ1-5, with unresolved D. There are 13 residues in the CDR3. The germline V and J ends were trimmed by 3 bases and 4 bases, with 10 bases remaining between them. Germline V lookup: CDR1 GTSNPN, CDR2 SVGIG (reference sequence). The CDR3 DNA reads TGTGCCTGGAGCGCCTACCATAATCAGCCCCAGCATTTT. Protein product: CAWSAYHNQPQHF.

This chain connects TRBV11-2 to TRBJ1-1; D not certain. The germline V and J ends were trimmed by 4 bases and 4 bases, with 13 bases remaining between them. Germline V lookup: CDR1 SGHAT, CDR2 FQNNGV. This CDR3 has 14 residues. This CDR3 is CASSYFGVGTEAFF. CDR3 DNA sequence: TGTGCCAGCAGCTATTTCGGGGTTGGCACTGAAGCTTTCTTT.

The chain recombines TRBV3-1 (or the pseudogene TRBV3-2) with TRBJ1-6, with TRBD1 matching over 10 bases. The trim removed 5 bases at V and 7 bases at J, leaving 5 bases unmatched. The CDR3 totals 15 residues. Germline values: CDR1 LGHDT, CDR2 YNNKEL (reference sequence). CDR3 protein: CASSSRTGGNSPLHF. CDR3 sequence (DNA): TGTGCCAGCAGCTCGAGGACAGGGGGGAATTCACCCCTCCACTTT.

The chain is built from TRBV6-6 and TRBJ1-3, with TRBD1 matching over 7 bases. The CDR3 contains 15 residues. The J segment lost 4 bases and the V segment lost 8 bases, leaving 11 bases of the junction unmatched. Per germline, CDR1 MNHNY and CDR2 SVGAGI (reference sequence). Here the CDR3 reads CASGETGTGGNTIYF. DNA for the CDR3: TGTGCCAGCGGGGAGACAGGGACTGGAGGAAACACCATATATTTT.

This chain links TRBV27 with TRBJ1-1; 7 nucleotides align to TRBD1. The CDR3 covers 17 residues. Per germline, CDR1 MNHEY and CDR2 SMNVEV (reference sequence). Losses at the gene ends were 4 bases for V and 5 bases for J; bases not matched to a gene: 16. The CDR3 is CASSSGPRQGTLTEAFF. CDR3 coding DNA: TGTGCCAGCAGTTCCGGACCAAGACAGGGAACACTGACTGAAGCTTTCTTT.

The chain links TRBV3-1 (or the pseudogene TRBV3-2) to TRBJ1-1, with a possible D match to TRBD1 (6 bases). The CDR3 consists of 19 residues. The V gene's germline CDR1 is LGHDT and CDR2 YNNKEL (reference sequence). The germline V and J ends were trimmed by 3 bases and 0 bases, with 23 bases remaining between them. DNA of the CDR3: TGTGCCAGCAGCCACCGGACAGTAGAGAGAGAGAGCCTGAACACTGAAGCTTTCTTT. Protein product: CASSHRTVERESLNTEAFF.

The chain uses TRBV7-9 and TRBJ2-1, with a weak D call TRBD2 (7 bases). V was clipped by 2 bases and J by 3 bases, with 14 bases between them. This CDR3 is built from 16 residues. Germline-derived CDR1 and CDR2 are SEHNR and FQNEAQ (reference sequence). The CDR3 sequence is CASSLWAGAFYNEQFF. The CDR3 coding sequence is TGTGCCAGCAGCTTATGGGCGGGGGCCTTCTACAATGAGCAGTTCTTC.

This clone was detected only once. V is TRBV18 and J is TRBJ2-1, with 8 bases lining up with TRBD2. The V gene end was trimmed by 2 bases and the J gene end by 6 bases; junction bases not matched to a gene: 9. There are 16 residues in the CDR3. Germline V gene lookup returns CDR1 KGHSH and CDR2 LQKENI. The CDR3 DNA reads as TGTGCCAGCTCACCAACGACCGGGAGGGTGGGCAATGAGCAGTTCTTC. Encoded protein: CASSPTTGRVGNEQFF. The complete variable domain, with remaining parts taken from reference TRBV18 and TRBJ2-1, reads NAGVMQNPRHLVRRRGQEARLRCSPMKGHSHVYWYRQLPEEGLKFMVYLQKENIIDESGMPKERFSAEFPKEGPSILRIQQVVRGDSAAYFCASSPTTGRVGNEQFFGPGTRLTVL.

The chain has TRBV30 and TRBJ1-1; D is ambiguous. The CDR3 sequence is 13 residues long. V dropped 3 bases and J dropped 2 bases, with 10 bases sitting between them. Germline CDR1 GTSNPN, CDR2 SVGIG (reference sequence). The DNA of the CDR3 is TGTGCCTGGAGACAGACACTTAACACTGAAGCTTTCTTT. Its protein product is CAWRQTLNTEAFF. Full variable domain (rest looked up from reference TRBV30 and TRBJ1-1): SQTIHQWPATLVQPVGSPLSLECTVEGTSNPNLYWYRQAAGRGLQLLFYSVGIGQISSEVPQNLSASRPQDRQFILSSKKLLLSDSGFYLCAWRQTLNTEAFFGQGTRLTVV.

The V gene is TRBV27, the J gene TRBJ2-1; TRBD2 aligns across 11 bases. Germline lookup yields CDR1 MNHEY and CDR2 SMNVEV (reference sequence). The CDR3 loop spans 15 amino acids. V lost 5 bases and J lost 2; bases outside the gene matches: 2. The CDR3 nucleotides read TGTGCCAGCAGTCAGACTAGCGGGACCTACAATGAGCAGTTCTTC. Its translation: CASSQTSGTYNEQFF.

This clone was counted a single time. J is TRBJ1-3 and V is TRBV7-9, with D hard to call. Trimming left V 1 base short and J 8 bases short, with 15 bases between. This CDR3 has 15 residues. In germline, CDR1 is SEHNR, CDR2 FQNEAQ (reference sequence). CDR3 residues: CASSLVLSEGDTIYF. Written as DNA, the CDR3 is TGTGCCAGCAGCTTAGTACTATCCGAAGGAGACACCATATATTTT.

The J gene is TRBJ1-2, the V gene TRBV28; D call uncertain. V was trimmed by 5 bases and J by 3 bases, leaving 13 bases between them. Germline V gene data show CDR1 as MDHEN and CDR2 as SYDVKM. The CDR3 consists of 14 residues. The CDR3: CASSPPGRDYGYTF. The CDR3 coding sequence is TGTGCCAGCAGTCCCCCCGGGAGGGACTATGGCTACACCTTC.

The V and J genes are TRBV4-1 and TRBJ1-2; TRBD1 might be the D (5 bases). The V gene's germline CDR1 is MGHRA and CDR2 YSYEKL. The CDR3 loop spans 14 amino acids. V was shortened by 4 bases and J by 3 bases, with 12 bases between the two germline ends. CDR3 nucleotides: TGCGCCAGCAGCCGTCCGGACACCCACTATGGCTACACCTTC. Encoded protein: CASSRPDTHYGYTF.

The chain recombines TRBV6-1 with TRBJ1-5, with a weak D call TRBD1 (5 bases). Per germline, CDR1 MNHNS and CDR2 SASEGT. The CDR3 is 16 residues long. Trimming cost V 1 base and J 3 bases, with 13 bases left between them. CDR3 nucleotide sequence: TGTGCCAGCAGTGAAGGCCAGGGTTGGGTCAATCAGCCCCAGCATTTT. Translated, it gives CASSEGQGWVNQPQHF.

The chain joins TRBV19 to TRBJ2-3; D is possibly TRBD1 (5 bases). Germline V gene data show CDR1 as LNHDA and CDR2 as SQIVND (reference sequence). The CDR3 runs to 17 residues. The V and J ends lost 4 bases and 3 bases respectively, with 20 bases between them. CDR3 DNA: TGTGCCAGTAGTAGAACCCTCTTGGCCCCAGGGACAGATACGCAGTATTTT. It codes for CASSRTLLAPGTDTQYF.